This TCR beta chain was profiled in a study of T cells in tuberculosis. Study-level information: A South African cohort included IGRA-negative adolescents, latently infected IGRA-positive adolescents and adults with active tuberculosis.

The table came from immunoSEQ multiplex PCR; TCRdb's copy has only in-frame clones and leaves some out. The sample consists of about 35,000 clones, over 85% of them appearing once. The time point here: new active TB diagnosis, blood taken before or within 7 days of starting treatment. The sequences come from PBMCs, collected at tuberculosis diagnosis. The origin of this receptor is an adult with tuberculosis.

The chain's CDR3 is CASSRASSGIGYEQYF. The CDR3 DNA sequence: TGCGCCAGCAGCAGGGCCTCTAGCGGGATAGGGTACGAGCAGTACTTC. The chain links TRBV5-1 to TRBJ2-7, with TRBD2 matching over 9 bases. The V segment lost 4 bases and the J segment 4 bases; nucleotides outside the gene matches: 12. CDR1 and CDR2 (germline): SGHRS, YFSETQ. This CDR3 is 16 amino acids long.